Reported below is one T cell receptor (beta chain). Its antigen is still unknown. Data came from immunoSEQ multiplex PCR; TCRdb stores just in-frame clones and leaves some out. The top ten clones hold 8.2% of a sample with fewer than 85,000 clones, approximately 80% of them seen once. These data come from a study of OX40 agonist ivuxolimab in advanced cancers. Whole-study findings and limits: Among the least clonally expanded were partial responders at 0.1-3.0 mg/kg. Antigen targets of the expanded peripheral T cells went undetermined. In CD8+ T cells, expanded clones were on average more numerous than in CD4+.

Patients who had autoimmune disease history or got systemic immunosuppression were left out. Germline assignment: CDR1 LNHDA and CDR2 SQIVND (reference sequence). V dropped 6 bases and J dropped 1 base, with 15 bases sitting between them. The CDR3 is made up of 15 amino acids. This material consisted of CD4+ or CD8+ T cells sorted from blood, taken in a trial of the OX40 agonist ivuxolimab. The TCR sequence derives from an adult with an advanced solid tumor such as melanoma, head and neck, liver or kidney cancer. V gene TRBV19 combines with J gene TRBJ1-1; D may be TRBD1 (6 bases). DNA of the CDR3: TGTGCCAGTAGCCCTAAAGACAGGACGAACACTGAAGCTTTCTTT. This gives the protein CASSPKDRTNTEAFF.